The source of this T cell receptor beta chain is a study of blood T cell repertoires in COVID-19. There are 16 residues in the CDR3. Trimming took off 6 bases at V and 2 bases at J, with 19 bases between the two ends. Germline V gives CDR1 MDHEN, CDR2 SYDVKM. TCRdb keeps only in-frame clones here, not all; method: immunoSEQ multiplex PCR. The data hold 290,000 or so clones, with roughly 80% observed a single time. This clone appeared a single time. Everyone who took part was roughly 18 to 89 years old, and they came from about two dozen US areas. Participants' reported clinical history set cohort assignment.

This clonotype was obtained from a man between 40 and 49 years old who had been exposed to COVID-19. This sequence joins TRBV28 and TRBJ1-1; possibly TRBD1 for D (6 bases). Sequencing was done on a sample of PBMCs or T cells enriched from blood (not recorded which). Here the CDR3 DNA reads TGTGCCAGCAGCCCTCTCAGGACAGCTAATAACACTGAAGCTTTCTTT. Translation: CASSPLRTANNTEAFF.